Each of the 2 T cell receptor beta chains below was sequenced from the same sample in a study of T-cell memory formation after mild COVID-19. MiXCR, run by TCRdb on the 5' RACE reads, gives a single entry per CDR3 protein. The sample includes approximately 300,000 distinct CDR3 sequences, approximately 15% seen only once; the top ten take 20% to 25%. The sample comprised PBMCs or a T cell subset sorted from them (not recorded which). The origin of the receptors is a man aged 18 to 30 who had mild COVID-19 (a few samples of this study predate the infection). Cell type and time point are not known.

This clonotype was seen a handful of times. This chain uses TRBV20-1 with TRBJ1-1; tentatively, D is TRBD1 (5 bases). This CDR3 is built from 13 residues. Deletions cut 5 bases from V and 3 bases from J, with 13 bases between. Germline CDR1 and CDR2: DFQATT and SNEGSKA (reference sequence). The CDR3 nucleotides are TGCAGTGCTCCCGGGACGGGGGACACTGAAGCTTTCTTT. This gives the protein CSAPGTGDTEAFF.

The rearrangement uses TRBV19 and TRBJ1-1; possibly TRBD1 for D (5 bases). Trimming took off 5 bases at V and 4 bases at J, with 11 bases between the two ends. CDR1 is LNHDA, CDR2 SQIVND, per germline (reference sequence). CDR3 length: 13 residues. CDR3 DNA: TGTGCCAGTAGTCACCCAGGGAGCACTGAAGCTTTCTTT. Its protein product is CASSHPGSTEAFF.